This entry lists 18 T cell receptor beta chains sequenced from one sample in a study of T cell repertoires in ileal Crohn's disease. Time point indicated: neoterminal ileum biopsy at postoperative endoscopy, about 6 months after surgery. Method: immunoSEQ multiplex PCR; TCRdb's copy keeps in-frame clones and lacks some. Of approximately 5,400 clones in the sample, around 63% were seen once. Sequenced input: ileal tissue. These TCRs come from an adult with Crohn's disease.

The table lists this clone with a few counts. V usage is TRBV6-1 and J usage is TRBJ1-1; TRBD1 might be the D (6 bases). Trimming took 4 bases from V and 0 from J, leaving 12 bases between them. CDR1 and CDR2 (germline): MNHNS, SASEGT. CDR3 length equals 15 residues. The CDR3 region has the DNA TGTGCCAGCAGTGTATACAGGGAGATGAACACTGAAGCTTTCTTT. Amino acid sequence: CASSVYREMNTEAFF.

This clone was counted between two and nine times. This rearrangement joins TRBV2 to TRBJ2-7, with 7 nucleotides matching TRBD2. Losses at the gene ends were 0 bases for V and 3 bases for J; bases not matched to a gene: 8. This CDR3 is 16 amino acids long. The germline V gene has CDR1 SNHLY and CDR2 FYNNEI. CDR3 sequence reads: CASSEAPSGTFYEQYV. The CDR3 nucleotides are TGTGCCAGCAGTGAAGCGCCTAGCGGAACATTCTACGAGCAGTACGTC.

The J gene is TRBJ1-1, the V gene TRBV28, with 8 bases fitting TRBD1. Per the germline V gene, CDR1 is MDHEN and CDR2 is SYDVKM. After removal of 6 bases from V and 1 base from J, the junction contained 4 bases not matched to a gene. The CDR3 totals 14 residues. The CDR3 sequence is CASRVQGGNTEAFF. The CDR3 DNA reads as TGTGCCAGCAGAGTACAGGGGGGGAACACTGAAGCTTTCTTT.

This clone qualifies as medium-sized (0.01 to 0.1%). Germline and junction disagree at one end, which may indicate a read error. The CDR3 DNA sequence: TGTGCCAGCAGTTTAGTCCCGGGACAGGGACCGCAGCTCTTC. Residues: CASSLVPGQGPQLF. The chain is built from TRBV28 and TRBJ2-7, with 9 bases aligning to TRBD1. The CDR3 has 14 residues. Germline lookup yields CDR1 MDHEN and CDR2 SYDVKM.

In its sample, this clone is medium-sized (0.01 to 0.1%). The CDR3 protein is CATSRGGTGSTGELFF. The CDR3 nucleotides read TGTGCCACCAGCAGGGGTGGGACAGGGAGCACCGGGGAGCTGTTTTTT. The chain couples TRBV15 to TRBJ2-2; 9 nucleotides match TRBD1. Germline V gene sequence: CDR1 LNHNV, CDR2 YYDKDF (reference sequence). This CDR3 has 16 amino acids. After removal of 3 bases from V and 4 bases from J, the junction contained 6 bases not matched to a gene.

V is TRBV19 and J is TRBJ1-2; TRBD1 is a possible D gene (5 bases). CDR3 length: 15 residues. Germline loops: CDR1 LNHDA, CDR2 SQIVND (reference sequence). V lost 1 base and J 4 bases, leaving 13 bases between the germline ends. CDR3 sequence: CASSIGLGEVYGYTF. The CDR3 DNA reads as TGTGCCAGTAGTATAGGCTTAGGGGAGGTCTATGGCTACACCTTC.

This sequence joins TRBV27 and TRBJ2-1, with D possibly being TRBD2 (7 bases). V shed 6 bases and J shed 5 bases, with 17 bases lying between them. The CDR3 sequence is 15 residues long. In germline, CDR1 is MNHEY, CDR2 SMNVEV (reference sequence). Here the CDR3 DNA reads TGTGCCAGCAGCCGAGGGGGGGAGGGCCACAATGAGCAGTTCTTC. Encoded protein: CASSRGGEGHNEQFF.

V usage is TRBV6-5 and J usage is TRBJ2-4; weak D call: TRBD2 (6 bases). Germline V gene sequence: CDR1 MNHEY, CDR2 SVGAGI. Trimming stripped 2 bases from V and 8 bases from J, with 10 bases between. The CDR3 runs to 13 residues. The CDR3 DNA follows: TGTGCCAGCAGTTACGGAGGGGACGACATTCAGTACTTC. Translated: CASSYGGDDIQYF.

The rearrangement uses TRBV2 and TRBJ1-5; 10 bases match TRBD1. CDR3 length: 15 amino acids. V gave up 10 bases and J gave up 0 bases; unmatched junction bases: 6. Germline V gene sequence: CDR1 SNHLY, CDR2 FYNNEI. In DNA form, the CDR3 reads TGTGCCACTACGGGACAGGGGAATAGCAATCAGCCCCAGCATTTT. This gives the protein CATTGQGNSNQPQHF.

This chain uses TRBV11-2 with TRBJ2-5; D is possibly TRBD1 (6 bases). In germline, CDR1 is SGHAT, CDR2 FQNNGV. The length of the CDR3 is 16 residues. Trimming took 3 bases from V and 5 from J, leaving 19 bases between them. The CDR3 nucleotides read TGTGCCAGCAGCTTGCAACAGGGTTATTCGCGGGAGACCCAGTACTTC. It is translated as CASSLQQGYSRETQYF.

This clone was picked up one time. The chain carries TRBV18 and TRBJ2-1, with D maybe TRBD2 (5 bases). The germline CDR1 and CDR2 sequences are KGHSH and LQKENI. V lost 0 bases to trimming and J lost 7 bases, with 13 bases between them. The length of the CDR3 is 15 residues. The CDR3 nucleotides are TGTGCCAGCTCACCACCGAGGGTAGTATTTAATGAGCAGTTCTTC. As protein: CASSPPRVVFNEQFF.

The V call is TRBV27, the J call TRBJ1-2; D perhaps matches TRBD1 (6 bases). V lost 5 bases and J lost 8, with 18 bases in between. In germline, CDR1 is MNHEY, CDR2 SMNVEV (reference sequence). This CDR3 spans 14 amino acids. CDR3 loop: CASSPRDVGGGYTF. CDR3 in DNA: TGTGCCAGCAGTCCCCGGGACGTTGGGGGCGGCTACACCTTC.

This clone was picked up one time. The chain joins TRBV6-1 to TRBJ2-1, with TRBD1 as a possible D gene (5 bases). This CDR3 spans 13 amino acids. Trimming removed 8 bases at V and 10 bases at J, with 18 bases between. Germline V gene lookup returns CDR1 MNHNS and CDR2 SASEGT. The CDR3 sequence is CASGKAGQGEQFF. CDR3 coding DNA: TGTGCCAGCGGGAAGGCCGGACAAGGAGAGCAGTTCTTC.

Of note for this clone: The same CDR3 is also encoded by other DNA sequences in this sample. The J gene is TRBJ1-5, the V gene TRBV7-2; D not certain. Per the germline V gene, CDR1 is SGHTA and CDR2 is FQGNSA. Deletions cut 1 base from V and 0 bases from J, with 10 bases between. The CDR3 has 16 amino acids. CDR3 protein: CASSLGAGLSNQPQHF. The CDR3 nucleotides read TGTGCCAGCAGCTTAGGGGCAGGCCTTAGCAATCAGCCCCAGCATTTT.

The chain recombines TRBV30 with TRBJ2-5; D remains unclear. Germline V gene lookup returns CDR1 GTSNPN and CDR2 SVGIG (reference sequence). Trimming stripped 0 bases from V and 5 bases from J, with 10 bases between. The CDR3 loop spans 13 amino acids. The CDR3 loop reads CAWSVLFRETQYF. The CDR3 DNA follows: TGTGCCTGGAGTGTCCTTTTCCGGGAGACCCAGTACTTC. Filled out from reference TRBV30 and TRBJ2-5, the complete variable domain reads SQTIHQWPATLVQPVGSPLSLECTVEGTSNPNLYWYRQAAGRGLQLLFYSVGIGQISSEVPQNLSASRPQDRQFILSSKKLLLSDSGFYLCAWSVLFRETQYFGPGTRLLVL.

The chain is built from TRBV6-7 and TRBJ1-5, with D possibly TRBD1 on 5 matching bases. TRBV6-7 is reported as an ORF; its role is uncertain. The CDR3 consists of 17 residues. Trimming removed 6 bases at V and 0 bases at J, with 18 bases between. CDR3: CASRNLDSSDSNQPQHF. Here the CDR3 DNA reads TGTGCCAGCAGAAACTTAGACAGTTCGGATAGCAATCAGCCCCAGCATTTT.

Details on this clone: Germline and junction disagree at one end, which may indicate a read error. The rearrangement uses TRBV5-1 and TRBJ2-2; maybe TRBD2 (5 bases). The CDR3 is made up of 14 amino acids. Germline V gives CDR1 SGHRS, CDR2 YFSETQ. Written as DNA, the CDR3 is TGTGCCAGCAGCTCCCAGACTACAACCGGGGAGCTGTTTTTT. This codes for CASSSQTTTGELFF. Drawing the rest from reference TRBV5-1 and TRBJ2-2, the complete variable domain is KAGVTQTPRYLIKTRGQQVTLSCSPISGHRSVSWYQQTPGQGLQFLFEYFSETQRNKGNFPGRFSGRQFSNSRSEMNVSTLELGDSALYLCASSSQTTTGELFFGEGSRLTVL.

The V call is TRBV29-1, the J call TRBJ2-1, with TRBD1 identical over 9 bases. The V segment lost 7 bases and the J segment 12 bases; nucleotides outside the gene matches: 13. The CDR3 is made up of 13 amino acids. Germline V gene data show CDR1 as SQVTM and CDR2 as ANQGSEA. The CDR3 region has the DNA TGCAGCGCCGGACCGGGACAGGGTACCGTGCAGTTCTTC. Its translation: CSAGPGQGTVQFF.